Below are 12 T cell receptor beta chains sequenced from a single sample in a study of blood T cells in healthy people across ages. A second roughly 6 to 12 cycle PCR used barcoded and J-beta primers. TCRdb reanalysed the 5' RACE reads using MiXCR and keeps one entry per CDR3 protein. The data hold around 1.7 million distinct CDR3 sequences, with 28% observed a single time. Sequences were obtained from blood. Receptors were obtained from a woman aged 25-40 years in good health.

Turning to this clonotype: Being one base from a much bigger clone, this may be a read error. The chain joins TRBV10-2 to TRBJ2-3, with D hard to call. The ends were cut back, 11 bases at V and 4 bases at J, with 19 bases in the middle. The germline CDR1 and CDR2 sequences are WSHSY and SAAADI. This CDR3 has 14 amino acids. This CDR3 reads CAGNRLLSADTQYF. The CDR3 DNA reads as TGCGCCGGCAATAGACTTCTCTCGGCAGATACGCAGTATTTT.

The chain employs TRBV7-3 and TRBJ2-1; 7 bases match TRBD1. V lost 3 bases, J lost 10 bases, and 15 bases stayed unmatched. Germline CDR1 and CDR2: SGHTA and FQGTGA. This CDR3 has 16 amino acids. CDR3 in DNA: TGTGCCAGCAGCTTGACCGGGACAGACCGACTTAGGGAGCAGTTCTTC. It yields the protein CASSLTGTDRLREQFF.

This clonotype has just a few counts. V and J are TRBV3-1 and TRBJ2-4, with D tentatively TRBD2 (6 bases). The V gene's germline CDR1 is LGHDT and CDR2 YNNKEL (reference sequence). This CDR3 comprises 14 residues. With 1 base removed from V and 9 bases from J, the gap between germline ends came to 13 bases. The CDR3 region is CASSQGGVKGIQYF. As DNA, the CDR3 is TGTGCCAGCAGCCAAGGGGGGGTAAAGGGCATTCAGTACTTC.

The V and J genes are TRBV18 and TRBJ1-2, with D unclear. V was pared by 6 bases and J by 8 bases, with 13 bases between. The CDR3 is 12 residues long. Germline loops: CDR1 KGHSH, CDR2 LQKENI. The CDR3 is CASSLDRWGYTF. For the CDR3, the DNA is TGTGCCAGCTCGCTGGACCGGTGGGGCTACACCTTC.

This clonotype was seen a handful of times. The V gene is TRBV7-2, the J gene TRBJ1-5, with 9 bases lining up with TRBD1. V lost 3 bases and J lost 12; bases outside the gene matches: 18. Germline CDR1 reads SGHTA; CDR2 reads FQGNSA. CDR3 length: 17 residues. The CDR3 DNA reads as TGTGCCAGCAGCTTCTCCTCCCCGGGACAGGGCGGAAATAACCAGCATTTT. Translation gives CASSFSSPGQGGNNQHF.

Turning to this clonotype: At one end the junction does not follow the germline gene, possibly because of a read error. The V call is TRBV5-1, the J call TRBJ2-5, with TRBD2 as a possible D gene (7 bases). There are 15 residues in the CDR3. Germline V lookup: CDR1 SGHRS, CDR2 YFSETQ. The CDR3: CASNLGASGQETQYF. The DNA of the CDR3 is TGCGCCAGCAACTTGGGGGCTAGCGGACAAGAGACCCAGTACTTC.

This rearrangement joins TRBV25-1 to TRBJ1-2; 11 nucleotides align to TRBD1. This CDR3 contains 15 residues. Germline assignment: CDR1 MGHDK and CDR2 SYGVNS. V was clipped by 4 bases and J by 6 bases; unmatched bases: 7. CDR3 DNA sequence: TGTGCCAGCAGTGGCCGGACAGGGGGCGAGAATGGCTACACCTTC. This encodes CASSGRTGGENGYTF.

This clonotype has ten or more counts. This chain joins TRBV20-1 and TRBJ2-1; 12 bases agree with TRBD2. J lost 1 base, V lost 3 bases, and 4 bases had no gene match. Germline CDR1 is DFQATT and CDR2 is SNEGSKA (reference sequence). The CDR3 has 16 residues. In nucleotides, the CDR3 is TGCAGTGCTAGTCTCCTAGCGGGAGGGTCCTACAATGAGCAGTTCTTC. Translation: CSASLLAGGSYNEQFF.

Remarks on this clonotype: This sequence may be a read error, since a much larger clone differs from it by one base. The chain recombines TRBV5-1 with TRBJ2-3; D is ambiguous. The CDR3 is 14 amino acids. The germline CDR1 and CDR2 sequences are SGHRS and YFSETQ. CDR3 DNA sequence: TGCGCCAGCAGCTTGGATCCAGGCACAGATCCGCAGTATTTT. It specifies CASSLDPGTDPQYF.

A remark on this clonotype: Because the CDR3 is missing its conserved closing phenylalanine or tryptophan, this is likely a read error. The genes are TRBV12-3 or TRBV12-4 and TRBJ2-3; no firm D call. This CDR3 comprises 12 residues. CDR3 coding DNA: TGTGCCAGCAGTTTAGGAATAGATGCGCAGTATTCT. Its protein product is CASSLGIDAQYS.

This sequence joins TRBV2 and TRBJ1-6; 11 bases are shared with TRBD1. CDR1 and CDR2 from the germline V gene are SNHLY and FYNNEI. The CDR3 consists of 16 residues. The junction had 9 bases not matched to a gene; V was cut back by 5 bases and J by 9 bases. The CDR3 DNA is TGTGCCAGCAGTATTACCGGGACAGGGGGTTTTTCACCCCTCCACTTT. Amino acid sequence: CASSITGTGGFSPLHF. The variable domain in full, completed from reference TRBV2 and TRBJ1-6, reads EPEVTQTPSHQVTQMGQEVILRCVPISNHLYFYWYRQILGQKVEFLVSFYNNEISEKSEIFDDQFSVERPDGSNFTLKIRSTKLEDSAMYFCASSITGTGGFSPLHFGNGTRLTVT.

The DNA of the CDR3 is TGTGCCAGCACTAAAGCGGGAGGGGGTTACAATGAGCAGTTCTTC. This codes for CASTKAGGGYNEQFF. The V call is TRBV2, the J call TRBJ2-1, with 10 bases that match TRBD2. Germline lookup yields CDR1 SNHLY and CDR2 FYNNEI. CDR3 length equals 15 residues. V lost 7 bases to trimming and J lost 4 bases; unmatched junction nucleotides: 7.